This T cell receptor beta chain was recorded in a study of blood T cell repertoires in COVID-19 (dated by TCRdb to the early 2020s). With respect to the entire study: The collaborator samples originated in the United States, Italy and Spain and spanned the acute and convalescent phases of COVID-19. Where available, HLA class I and class II types were taken from metadata supplied by the sample provider and were not determined by assay-based typing. The material from the prospective study consisted of cDNA or gDNA derived from T cells, B-cell-depleted T cells, or PBMCs. Samples came from the ongoing ImmuneRACE study (first 160 participants) plus 1,254 subjects from 6 global collaborators. A freely available public database, intended as a resource for researchers studying the immune response to SARS-CoV-2, is where the repertoires were released. A de-identified subject ID, COVID-19 status, age in years and sex were almost always included in the sample metadata. Deeply sampled blood TCRbeta repertoires from subjects exposed to, actively infected with, or recovered from COVID-19 were included in the dataset. Here is what the overall study found, with its caveats: Clinical and demographic metadata were provided uncurated, with the amount varying by source and participant.

The germline V gene (reference sequence) provides CDR1 SEHNR and CDR2 FQNEAQ. The CDR3 has 13 amino acids, counting the end cysteine and phenylalanine. The read is trimmed to its CDR3 DNA, 39 bases read in frame from base 1. The immunoSEQ Assay, a bias-controlled multiplex PCR, was used to amplify TCRbeta CDR3 regions from genomic DNA. In the paper's pipeline: Nucleated cell counts per sample were estimated from amplification of reference gene primers within the assay. To quantify the absolute abundance of each unique TCRbeta CDR3 rearrangement, sequence reads were collapsed and filtered. For each sample, productive Simpson clonality was calculated as the square root of Simpson's diversity index over productive rearrangements. Sourced from immuneACCESS, this table was stored by TCRdb with only in-frame sequences that have V and J called. A share of the clones is absent; for the studies checked, an unresolved V gene accounts for under half, and the remainder has no known explanation. That table gives V, J and clone size, and the DNA gave D and trimming. This sample is represented by under 80,000 clones; around nine tenths of them were singletons. The ten largest clones take up roughly 14% of the sample.

The collaborating institutions used their own protocols to collect whole blood in K2EDTA tubes. For TCRbeta analysis, collaborators shipped samples in one of three forms: frozen whole blood, isolated PBMCs, or DNA extracted from either of those sample types. With regard to this clone: The antigen this receptor binds is unknown. Base quality data are lacking; no much larger clone is found one base away.

This receptor was obtained from a man aged 70-80 years with active or convalescent COVID-19. The sequencing input was peripheral blood. This sequence uses TRBV7-9 and TRBJ2-1, and 10 junctional nucleotides match TRBD2. The CDR3 corresponds to CVPGLALYNEQFF. The base sequence is TGTGTCCCGGGACTAGCGCTATACAATGAGCAGTTCTTC.